This T cell receptor (beta chain) was identified during a study of T-cell memory formation after mild COVID-19. This clonotype was counted only a few times. V lost 3 bases, J lost 5 bases, and 12 bases stayed unmatched. CDR1 and CDR2 from the germline V gene are DFQATT and SNEGSKA (reference sequence). CDR3 size: 16 residues. In TCRdb, the 5' RACE reads were re-called with MiXCR into one record per CDR3 protein. This table holds roughly 280,000 distinct CDR3 sequences, around 15% found once. The material sequenced was PBMCs or a T cell subset sorted from them (not recorded which). The chain is built from TRBV20-1 and TRBJ2-2, with 7 bases lining up with TRBD2. The receptor comes from a man younger than 30 who had mild COVID-19 (a few samples of this study predate the infection). Cell type and time point are not known. DNA of the CDR3: TGCAGTGCTAGGTCCTCGGGGAGGGTCGGTACCGGGGAGCTGTTTTTT. Translation: CSARSSGRVGTGELFF.